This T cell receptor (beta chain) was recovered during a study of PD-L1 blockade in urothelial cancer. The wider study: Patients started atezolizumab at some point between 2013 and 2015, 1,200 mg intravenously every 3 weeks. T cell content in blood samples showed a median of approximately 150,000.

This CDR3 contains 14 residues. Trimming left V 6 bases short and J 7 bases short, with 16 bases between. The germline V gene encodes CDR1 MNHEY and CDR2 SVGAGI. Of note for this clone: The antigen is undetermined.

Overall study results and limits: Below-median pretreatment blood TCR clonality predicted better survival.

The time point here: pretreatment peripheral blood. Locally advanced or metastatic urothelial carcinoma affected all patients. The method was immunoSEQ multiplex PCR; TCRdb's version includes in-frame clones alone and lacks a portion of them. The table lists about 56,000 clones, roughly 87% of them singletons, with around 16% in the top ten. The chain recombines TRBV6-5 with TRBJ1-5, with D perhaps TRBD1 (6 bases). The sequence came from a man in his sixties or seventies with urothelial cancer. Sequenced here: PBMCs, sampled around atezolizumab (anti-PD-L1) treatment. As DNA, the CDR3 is TGTGCCAGCAGCTCTGGGGGGGGCAGGCAGCCCCAGCATTTT. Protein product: CASSSGGGRQPQHF.